Shown below are 11 T cell receptor beta chains from a single sample sequenced in a study of blood T cell repertoires in COVID-19. Sequenced by immunoSEQ multiplex PCR; TCRdb stores in-frame clones only, minus some. In the table there are roughly 250,000 clones, 84% of which are singletons. Sequences were obtained from peripheral blood. These receptors were taken from a woman in her 40s who had recovered from COVID-19.

The CDR3 DNA reads TGTGCCAGCAGTCACCCTTGGACAGGGGAAGGCTATGGCTACACCTTC. Its protein is CASSHPWTGEGYGYTF. This chain joins TRBV28 and TRBJ1-2, with 9 bases identical to TRBD1. Unmatched junction bases numbered 11, after V lost 5 bases and J lost 4 bases. CDR1 and CDR2 (germline): MDHEN, SYDVKM. CDR3 length: 16 amino acids.

The chain couples TRBV14 to TRBJ1-1; a possible D gene is TRBD1 (6 bases). Trimming removed 1 base at V and 1 base at J, with 13 bases between. Germline values: CDR1 SGHDN, CDR2 FVKESK. The CDR3 consists of 16 residues. In nucleotides, the CDR3 is TGTGCCAGCAGCCAAGTACAGGGAATCGGGAACACTGAAGCTTTCTTT. Protein sequence: CASSQVQGIGNTEAFF.

The chain has TRBV6-6 and TRBJ1-5; D is ambiguous. This CDR3 is 13 amino acids long. Per germline, CDR1 MNHNY and CDR2 SVGAGI (reference sequence). V was pared by 7 bases and J by 1 base, with 8 bases between. In nucleotides, the CDR3 is TGTGCCAGCAACCCTAGAAGCAATCAGCCCCAGCATTTT. This gives the protein CASNPRSNQPQHF.

This clone was observed once. The chain has TRBV28 and TRBJ1-5; 9 bases are a match to TRBD1. Per the germline V gene, CDR1 is MDHEN and CDR2 is SYDVKM. This CDR3 spans 14 amino acids. V lost 5 bases to trimming and J lost 11 bases; unmatched junction nucleotides: 10. The CDR3 spells CASSPGTGTKAQHF. The DNA of the CDR3 is TGTGCCAGCAGTCCCGGGACAGGGACTAAGGCCCAGCATTTT.

The chain has TRBV2 and TRBJ2-5, with TRBD1 matching 9 bases. Germline CDR1 SNHLY, CDR2 FYNNEI. There are 14 residues in the CDR3. Trimming cost V 4 bases and J 2 bases; bases outside gene matches: 2. The CDR3 region has the DNA TGTGCCAGCAGTGTGACAGGGGGACAAGAGACCCAGTACTTC. Protein: CASSVTGGQETQYF.

The chain couples TRBV9 to TRBJ2-7; perhaps TRBD2 as D (5 bases). CDR1 is SGDLS and CDR2 is YYNGEE in the germline V gene. This CDR3 is built from 14 residues. V was pared by 4 bases and J by 3 bases, with 14 bases between. In DNA form, the CDR3 reads TGTGCCAGCAGCCCTCGGACTGAGAACTACGAGCAGTACTTC. It specifies CASSPRTENYEQYF.

The chain joins TRBV7-7 to TRBJ2-1, with 7 bases that match TRBD2. The ends lost 4 bases at V and 6 bases at J; junction bases unmatched: 3. The germline V gene encodes CDR1 SSHAT and CDR2 FNYEAQ (reference sequence). The CDR3 loop spans 13 amino acids. The chain's CDR3 is CASSWGLSNEQFF. The CDR3 region has the DNA TGTGCCAGCAGCTGGGGACTATCCAATGAGCAGTTCTTC. The variable domain in full, completed from reference TRBV7-7 and TRBJ2-1, reads GAGVSQSPRYKVTKRGQDVTLRCDPISSHATLYWYQQALGQGPEFLTYFNYEAQPDKSGLPSDRFSAERPEGSISTLTIQRTEQRDSAMYRCASSWGLSNEQFFGPGTRLTVL.

The rearrangement joins TRBV7-2 to TRBJ2-5, with 12 bases aligning to TRBD2. Germline V gene sequence: CDR1 SGHTA, CDR2 FQGNSA. Trimming at V came to 1 base and at J to 0 bases, leaving 0 bases not matched to a gene. This CDR3 contains 16 residues. The CDR3 protein is CASSLGLAGDQETQYF. The DNA of the CDR3 is TGTGCCAGCAGCTTAGGACTAGCGGGGGACCAAGAGACCCAGTACTTC.

The chain combines TRBV5-1 with TRBJ1-4; D possibly corresponds to TRBD1 (6 bases). Germline V CDR1 and CDR2: SGHRS, YFSETQ. The V and J ends lost 1 base and 8 bases respectively, with 12 bases between them. This CDR3 has 14 amino acids. CDR3: CASSLNAGEEKLFF. The CDR3 DNA reads TGCGCCAGCAGCTTGAACGCAGGGGAGGAAAAACTGTTTTTT. Full variable domain (remainder filled in from reference TRBV5-1 and TRBJ1-4): KAGVTQTPRYLIKTRGQQVTLSCSPISGHRSVSWYQQTPGQGLQFLFEYFSETQRNKGNFPGRFSGRQFSNSRSEMNVSTLELGDSALYLCASSLNAGEEKLFFGSGTQLSVL.

This chain joins TRBV5-5 and TRBJ1-5; D perhaps matches TRBD1 (5 bases). The ends were cut back, 4 bases at V and 7 bases at J, with 15 bases in the middle. The CDR3 is made up of 14 amino acids. Germline assignment: CDR1 SGHKS and CDR2 YYEKEE (reference sequence). Here the CDR3 reads CASSVASGDQPQHF. The CDR3 DNA reads as TGTGCCAGCAGCGTCGCCAGCGGGGACCAGCCCCAGCATTTT.

This chain links TRBV5-5 with TRBJ1-6; the match to TRBD1 covers 10 bases. CDR1 and CDR2 (germline): SGHKS, YYEKEE (reference sequence). V gave up 4 bases and J gave up 10 bases; unmatched junction bases: 8. CDR3 size: 15 residues. This chain's CDR3 is CASSLGGQGNSPLHF. CDR3 in DNA: TGTGCCAGCAGCCTGGGGGGACAGGGGAACTCACCCCTCCACTTT. The complete variable domain, with remaining parts taken from reference TRBV5-5 and TRBJ1-6, reads DAGVTQSPTHLIKTRGQQVTLRCSPISGHKSVSWYQQVLGQGPQFIFQYYEKEERGRGNFPDRFSARQFPNYSSELNVNALLLGDSALYLCASSLGGQGNSPLHFGNGTRLTVT.